This TCR beta chain was documented in a study of T-cell memory formation after mild COVID-19. Researchers used 5'RACE with constant-segment primers to make TCR alpha and TCR beta cDNA libraries that carry sample barcodes and UMIs. TCRdb called the 5' RACE reads again in MiXCR, with one record for every CDR3 protein. Counted here are under 450,000 distinct CDR3 sequences, more than 20% occurring once; the ten biggest clones make up 13%. This clonotype appeared a few times. Material for sequencing was PBMCs or a T cell subset sorted from them (not recorded which). The clonotype was recovered from an adult woman who had mild COVID-19 (a few samples of this study predate the infection). Cell type and time point are not known.

CDR3: CASVGQKQETQYF. The CDR3 DNA is TGCGCCAGCGTCGGACAGAAGCAAGAGACCCAGTACTTC. The chain links TRBV5-1 to TRBJ2-5; maybe TRBD1 (6 bases). V shed 7 bases and J shed 2 bases, with 12 bases lying between them. This CDR3 is built from 13 residues. CDR1 SGHRS and CDR2 YFSETQ come from the germline V gene.